This T cell receptor beta chain was sequenced in a study of blood T cells in healthy people across ages. A J-beta primer mix and a sample-barcoded 5' primer were used in a second PCR of about 6 to 12 cycles. Each CDR3 protein is one row after TCRdb ran MiXCR on the 5' RACE reads. The table has 550,000 to 700,000 distinct CDR3 sequences, approximately 27% seen once. This clonotype has a handful of counts. Relative to the germline gene, one junction end is altered; a read error may explain this. The length of the CDR3 is 16 residues. Per germline, CDR1 SEHNR and CDR2 FQNEAQ (reference sequence). The chain uses TRBV7-9 and TRBJ1-3; no clear D. Sequencing was carried out using blood. The clonotype comes from a woman aged 70-85 years in good health. CDR3 region: CASSLGAAHSYSGWGF. The CDR3 DNA follows: TGTGCCAGCAGCTTAGGGGCAGCCCACTCCTACTCTGGATGGGGATTT.